These 8 T cell receptor beta chains were all obtained from the same sample, sequenced in a study of response to subunit inactivated influenza vaccine. TCRdb called the RT-PCR reads again in MiXCR, with one record for every CDR3 protein. The sample has hundreds of thousands of distinct CDR3 sequences, 10% to 15% seen once; the top ten hold approximately 14%. This sample comprised PBMCs from blood, obtained 40 to 50 days after vaccination. These receptors all come from a middle-aged man who received an inactivated influenza vaccine.

This clonotype was observed a few times. The CDR3 nucleotides read TGTGCCAGCAGCCAATCTAGTAGTGTTTCGAGGGGTTTCTACGAGCAGTACTTC. This translates into CASSQSSSVSRGFYEQYF. The chain recombines TRBV3-1 with TRBJ2-7; the D call may be TRBD1 or TRBD2 (5 bases each). The CDR3 runs to 18 residues. V dropped 2 bases and J dropped 3 bases, with 23 bases sitting between them. Germline V CDR1 and CDR2: LGHDT, YNNKEL (reference sequence).

This clonotype was seen a few times. The gene calls are TRBV9 and TRBJ2-7, with D possibly matching TRBD2 (7 bases). The CDR3 has 14 amino acids. Germline-derived CDR1 and CDR2 are SGDLS and YYNGEE. Trimming pared 4 bases from V and 4 bases from J, leaving 15 bases between. The CDR3 protein is CASSPSGGRYEQYF. The CDR3 DNA sequence: TGTGCCAGCAGCCCCTCGGGGGGCCGTTACGAGCAGTACTTC.

In this sample, this clonotype turned up a few times. This chain links TRBV9 with TRBJ2-5, with 13 bases lining up with TRBD2. Germline loops: CDR1 SGDLS, CDR2 YYNGEE. V dropped 4 bases and J dropped 5; count of bases not matched to a gene: 5. CDR3 length: 15 residues. The CDR3 protein is CASSPGLAGAETQYF. The CDR3 DNA reads TGTGCCAGCAGCCCAGGACTAGCGGGAGCGGAGACCCAGTACTTC.

V gene TRBV14 combines with J gene TRBJ1-1, with D unclear. In germline, CDR1 is SGHDN, CDR2 FVKESK. V gave up 2 bases and J gave up 4 bases, with 14 bases separating them. The length of the CDR3 is 15 residues. The CDR3 sequence: CASSQTGPAGTEAFF. CDR3 coding DNA: TGTGCCAGCAGCCAAACCGGACCGGCCGGCACTGAAGCTTTCTTT.

This clonotype has a handful of counts. The chain is built from TRBV3-1 and TRBJ1-2; D is undetermined. Trimming removed 1 base from V and 8 bases from J, with 11 bases in between. This CDR3 is built from 13 residues. Germline CDR1 LGHDT, CDR2 YNNKEL (reference sequence). CDR3 loop: CASSQVGHLGYTF. The CDR3 DNA sequence: TGTGCCAGCAGCCAAGTTGGTCATCTGGGCTACACCTTC.

The CDR3 protein is CASRYKQGARWTEAFF. The CDR3 nucleotides read TGTGCCAGCAGATACAAACAGGGGGCTAGGTGGACTGAAGCTTTCTTT. The chain combines TRBV6-2 or TRBV6-3 with TRBJ1-1; 9 nucleotides match TRBD1. J gave up 5 bases and V 6 bases, and 13 bases lay outside the gene matches. This CDR3 region has 16 residues. Germline-derived CDR1 and CDR2 are MNHEY and SVGEGT.

In this sample, this clonotype turned up a few times. This chain joins TRBV28 and TRBJ2-5; D uncertain. Germline-derived CDR1 and CDR2 are MDHEN and SYDVKM. The CDR3 extends over 15 amino acids. The ends were cut back, 7 bases at V and 2 bases at J, with 17 bases in the middle. Here the CDR3 DNA reads TGTGCCAGCACTACCCGGGCTTCCTTTCAAGAGACCCAGTACTTC. It encodes CASTTRASFQETQYF.

The chain links TRBV7-2 to TRBJ2-3; D remains unclear. Germline CDR1 SGHTA, CDR2 FQGNSA. Trimming removed 3 bases from V and 3 bases from J, with 7 bases in between. This CDR3 spans 13 amino acids. The CDR3: CASSLVDTDTQYF. The CDR3 DNA follows: TGTGCCAGCAGCTTGGTTGATACAGATACGCAGTATTTT.